A selection of T cell receptor beta chains follows, all from one sample in a study of T cell responses to AZD1222 COVID-19 vaccine. Profiled with immunoSEQ multiplex PCR; TCRdb holds only in-frame clones, not every one. The sample records roughly 80,000 clones, under 95% being singletons. Sequenced here: peripheral blood, sampled on day 0 of AZD1222 vaccination. The receptor set was obtained from an adult in good health. CDR3s include the opening cysteine and the closing phenylalanine or tryptophan. D genes are given only for firm matches. For some rows the clone size is stated as once, few or many, or as a class when expanded; others skip it.

TRBV11-2,once,TRBJ2-4,-,CASSYTPAAAQYF,TGTGCCAGCAGCTACACCCCGGCCGCGGCCCAGTACTTC
TRBV5-1,-,TRBJ2-7,-,CASSLAGGAGSDEQYF,TGCGCCAGCAGCTTGGCAGGGGGGGCAGGTTCAGACGAGCAGTACTTC
TRBV23-1,few,TRBJ1-3,-,CASSQVSGNTIYF,TGCGCCAGCAGTCAAGTATCTGGAAACACCATATATTTT
TRBV27,-,TRBJ2-6,TRBD2,CASSTGLTGANVLTF,TGTGCCAGCAGTACGGGACTAACTGGGGCCAACGTCCTGACTTTC
TRBV28,-,TRBJ1-2,-,CATKVGGATSHGYTF,TGTGCCACCAAAGTCGGGGGAGCTACATCTCATGGCTACACCTTC
TRBV7-9,once,TRBJ1-1,-,CASSLLAGNTEAFF,TGTGCCAGCAGCTTATTGGCGGGGAACACTGAAGCTTTCTTT
TRBV12-3/TRBV12-4,-,TRBJ2-5,TRBD1,CASRLDREETQYF,TGTGCCAGCAGATTGGACAGGGAAGAGACCCAGTACTTC
TRBV28,-,TRBJ1-1,TRBD1,CASTLTGTALRENF,TGTGCCAGCACCCTAACCGGGACAGCCCTTCGAGAGAACTTT
TRBV5-1,-,TRBJ1-2,-,CASSLDPGGSGGYTF,TGCGCCAGCAGCTTGGATCCGGGGGGCTCGGGTGGCTACACCTTC
TRBV4-3,few,TRBJ2-6,-,CASSQDSLSGANVLTF,TGCGCCAGCAGCCAAGATAGCCTTTCTGGGGCCAACGTCCTGACTTTC
TRBV7-3,-,TRBJ2-1,TRBD1,CASSGSGQVDEQFF,TGTGCCAGCAGCGGTTCGGGACAGGTCGATGAGCAGTTCTTC